The 6 T cell receptor beta chains given below trace back to one sample, sequenced in a study of blood T cell repertoires in COVID-19. Here immunoSEQ multiplex PCR was the method, and the copy in TCRdb shows in-frame clones only, minus some. The sample lists 130,000 to 150,000 clones, around nine tenths occurring once. The sequencing sample was made of peripheral blood. The receptors here all came from a man aged 45-60 years with active or convalescent COVID-19.

The J gene is TRBJ2-1, the V gene TRBV7-2, with TRBD1 identical over 9 bases. The V segment lost 5 bases and the J segment 7 bases; nucleotides outside the gene matches: 3. The CDR3 runs to 13 residues. In germline, CDR1 is SGHTA, CDR2 FQGNSA. The CDR3 nucleotides read TGTGCCAGCAGCCGGGACAGGGTAAATGAGCAGTTCTTC. Its protein product is CASSRDRVNEQFF.

The CDR3 spells CASSPVTGGPFDEQYF. CDR3 bases: TGTGCCAGCAGCCCGGTGACAGGGGGTCCCTTCGACGAGCAGTACTTC. The rearrangement links TRBV3-1 (or the pseudogene TRBV3-2) to TRBJ2-7, with 9 bases that match TRBD1. The CDR3 sequence is 16 residues long. Germline V lookup: CDR1 LGHDT, CDR2 YNNKEL (reference sequence). V dropped 4 bases and J dropped 5; count of bases not matched to a gene: 12.

This clone was seen only a few times. V usage is TRBV7-2 and J usage is TRBJ1-2, with no clear D. Per the germline V gene, CDR1 is SGHTA and CDR2 is FQGNSA. This CDR3 contains 16 residues. V was shortened by 1 base and J by 4 bases, with 16 bases between the two germline ends. The CDR3 is CASSLELGGRGYGYTF. CDR3 sequence (DNA): TGTGCCAGCAGCTTAGAGTTGGGCGGACGGGGCTATGGCTACACCTTC.

The rearrangement joins TRBV7-8 to TRBJ2-1, with D perhaps matching TRBD1 (5 bases). V dropped 3 bases and J dropped 8 bases, with 14 bases sitting between them. Germline V gene lookup returns CDR1 SGHVS and CDR2 FQNEAQ. The CDR3 has 14 residues. The CDR3 spells CASSFSTAQDEQFF. CDR3 coding DNA: TGTGCCAGCAGCTTTAGCACAGCACAGGATGAGCAGTTCTTC.

The chain carries TRBV6-2 or TRBV6-3 and TRBJ2-7, with a weak D call TRBD2 (7 bases). Trimming shortened V by 2 bases and J by 0 bases, and 17 bases separated the two germline ends. This CDR3 is 17 amino acids long. CDR1 MNHEY and CDR2 SVGEGT come from the germline V gene. CDR3 protein: CASSYGSGGLTSYEQYF. The CDR3 nucleotides read TGTGCCAGCAGTTACGGCTCGGGGGGCCTTACCTCCTACGAGCAGTACTTC.

The chain employs TRBV4-2 and TRBJ2-2; 10 bases are shared with TRBD1. Trimming removed 0 bases from V and 13 bases from J; junction bases left unmatched: 2. The CDR3 has 13 amino acids. Germline V lookup: CDR1 LGHNA, CDR2 YNFKEQ. The CDR3: CASSQDWDRGLFF. CDR3 DNA: TGTGCCAGCAGCCAAGACTGGGACAGGGGGCTGTTTTTT.